This TCR beta chain was captured by sequencing in a study of blood T cell repertoires in COVID-19. For the study at large: Donors in the United States, Italy and Spain gave samples during acute or convalescent COVID-19. Sample material is recorded as cDNA or gDNA derived from T cells, B-cell-depleted T cells, or PBMCs.

As processed by the authors: Scientists estimated how many nucleated cells there were by amplifying reference gene primers. Libraries were prepared by immunoSEQ multiplex PCR; TCRdb keeps only in-frame clonotypes and omits some of them. Clonal size and the V and J genes are those of that table, whereas D and trimming came from the DNA. In the table there are hundreds of thousands of clones, over 70% of which are singletons. V lost 7 bases and J lost 8, with 17 bases in between. Germline loops: CDR1 MNHEY, CDR2 SVGAGI. The CDR3 consists of 13 residues. Sequencing was carried out using peripheral blood. This chain uses TRBV6-5 with TRBJ1-2, with D perhaps TRBD1 (6 bases). The sequence was collected from a woman between 40 and 50 years old who had recovered from COVID-19. This chain's CDR3 is CASKQGVPRGYTF. CDR3 nucleotide sequence: TGTGCCAGCAAACAGGGTGTTCCTCGCGGCTACACCTTC.